Each of the 19 T cell receptor beta chains below was sequenced from the same sample in a study of blood T cell repertoires in COVID-19 (dated by TCRdb to the early 2020s). Library creation used the immunoSEQ multiplex PCR assay. TCRdb provides this immuneACCESS table in a form limited to in-frame rearrangements. Some clones are lacking; in checked studies, under half of them reflect an unresolved V gene, and why the rest are absent is not known. For this sample there are 150,000 to 200,000 clones; roughly three quarters appear just once. Jointly, the top ten make up approximately 14% of the sample. Sequenced sample: PBMCs or T cells enriched from blood (not recorded which). The receptors were sampled from a man aged 60 to 69 who had been exposed to COVID-19.

The gene calls are TRBV7-2 and TRBJ2-7; 14 bases map to TRBD2. Germline values: CDR1 SGHTA, CDR2 FQGNSA. The trim removed 4 bases at V and 5 bases at J, leaving 4 bases unmatched. The CDR3 consists of 15 residues. CDR3 nucleotide sequence: TGTGCCAGCAGCTCGGGACTAGCGGGAGTAAACGAGCAGTACTTC. It codes for CASSSGLAGVNEQYF.

V and J are TRBV19 and TRBJ2-5; D perhaps matches TRBD1 (6 bases). CDR1 LNHDA and CDR2 SQIVND come from the germline V gene (reference sequence). This CDR3 is 14 amino acids long. Trimming took off 3 bases at V and 1 base at J, with 9 bases between the two ends. The CDR3 protein is CASSIGTPQETQYF. DNA for the CDR3: TGTGCCAGTAGTATCGGGACACCCCAAGAGACCCAGTACTTC.

This clone was seen once. This rearrangement joins TRBV2 to TRBJ1-2, with TRBD1 matching 9 bases. Unmatched junction bases numbered 6, after V lost 0 bases and J lost 7 bases. This CDR3 region has 15 residues. Germline CDR1 is SNHLY and CDR2 is FYNNEI. CDR3 in DNA: TGTGCCAGCAGTGAAGCGGGACAGGGTAGGAGTGGCTACACCTTC. Its translation is CASSEAGQGRSGYTF.

This rearrangement joins TRBV14 to TRBJ2-7; 8 positions match TRBD2. The length of the CDR3 is 13 residues. Per the germline V gene, CDR1 is SGHDN and CDR2 is FVKESK. V was pared by 1 base and J by 7 bases, with 3 bases of the junction left unmatched. The CDR3 DNA follows: TGTGCCAGCAGCCAAGTAATAGCGGGGGAGCAGTACTTC. Residues: CASSQVIAGEQYF. Supplemented by reference TRBV14 and TRBJ2-7, the full variable domain reads EAGVTQFPSHSVIEKGQTVTLRCDPISGHDNLYWYRRVMGKEIKFLLHFVKESKQDESGMPNNRFLAERTGGTYSTLKVQPAELEDSGVYFCASSQVIAGEQYFGPGTRLTVT.

The chain employs TRBV5-4 and TRBJ2-7; 9 bases match TRBD1. This CDR3 has 17 residues. The V gene end was trimmed by 1 base and the J gene end by 2 bases; junction bases not matched to a gene: 10. The V gene's germline CDR1 is SGHNT and CDR2 YYREEE (reference sequence). The CDR3 nucleotides read TGTGCCAGCAGCTTGAGTCCACAGGGGGCGTTGGCCTACGAGCAGTACTTC. Its protein product is CASSLSPQGALAYEQYF.

The rearrangement links TRBV21-1 to TRBJ1-2. TRBV21-1 corresponds to a pseudogene. This CDR3 spans 14 amino acids. The CDR3 coding sequence is TGTGCCAGCAGCAATTTTCCGGGGTCCTATGGCTACACCTTC. This codes for CASSNFPGSYGYTF.

This chain connects TRBV5-1 to TRBJ1-1; D ambiguous. The CDR3 covers 14 residues. Looked up from germline, CDR1 is SGHRS and CDR2 is YFSETQ. V lost 0 bases and J 0 bases, leaving 6 bases between the germline ends. CDR3 loop: CASSLEQLNTEAFF. CDR3 nucleotides: TGCGCCAGCAGCTTGGAACAACTGAACACTGAAGCTTTCTTT.

This clone has a handful of counts. The rearrangement joins TRBV19 to TRBJ2-3; 10 nucleotides line up with TRBD2. Germline CDR1 is LNHDA and CDR2 is SQIVND (reference sequence). Unmatched junction bases numbered 6, after V lost 5 bases and J lost 4 bases. The CDR3 spans 15 residues. The CDR3 reads CASSESGRVADTQYF. CDR3 nucleotides: TGTGCCAGTAGTGAGAGCGGGAGGGTTGCAGATACGCAGTATTTT.

This CDR3 is CASSPWTGGRSNEKLFF. The CDR3, as DNA: TGTGCCAGCAGCCCTTGGACAGGGGGCAGGTCTAATGAAAAACTGTTTTTT. The chain employs TRBV11-3 and TRBJ1-4; 11 bases match TRBD1. Germline loops: CDR1 SGHNT, CDR2 YENEEA. V gave up 5 bases and J gave up 3 bases; unmatched junction bases: 8. The CDR3 consists of 17 residues.

The rearrangement joins TRBV7-2 to TRBJ2-1; 7 nucleotides line up with TRBD2. J gave up 6 bases and V 1 base, and 3 bases lay outside the gene matches. This CDR3 comprises 14 residues. CDR1 and CDR2 from the germline V gene are SGHTA and FQGNSA. The CDR3 is CASSLVGGLNEQFF. The CDR3 DNA sequence: TGTGCCAGCAGCTTAGTGGGAGGGCTCAATGAGCAGTTCTTC.

The CDR3, as DNA: TGTGCCAGCAGTTTATCGAGGGTCGGGGAGCTGTTTTTT. Protein product: CASSLSRVGELFF. The V gene is TRBV27, the J gene TRBJ2-2, with TRBD2 as a possible D gene (5 bases). The CDR3 totals 13 residues. The germline V gene has CDR1 MNHEY and CDR2 SMNVEV (reference sequence). V was trimmed by 0 bases and J by 7 bases, leaving 6 bases between them.

The rearrangement links TRBV7-7 to TRBJ2-5, with 11 positions matching TRBD2. Per germline, CDR1 SSHAT and CDR2 FNYEAQ (reference sequence). The CDR3 totals 15 residues. Unmatched junction bases numbered 8, after V lost 5 bases and J lost 6 bases. The CDR3 spells CASSTGLAGFQTQYF. CDR3 nucleotides: TGTGCCAGCAGCACAGGACTAGCGGGTTTTCAGACCCAGTACTTC.

The rearrangement joins TRBV4-3 to TRBJ2-3, with TRBD2 matching 7 bases. Per the germline V gene, CDR1 is LGHNA and CDR2 is YSLEER. V was clipped by 2 bases and J by 3 bases; unmatched bases: 5. The CDR3 sequence is 15 residues long. CDR3 region: CASSQSLAETDTQYF. CDR3 DNA sequence: TGCGCCAGCAGCCAATCCCTAGCGGAGACAGATACGCAGTATTTT.

The genes are TRBV28 and TRBJ2-2, with D maybe TRBD2 (6 bases). The V gene lost 2 bases and the J gene lost 6 bases, with 10 bases spanning the gap. Germline lookup yields CDR1 MDHEN and CDR2 SYDVKM. The CDR3 spans 14 residues. The CDR3 DNA reads as TGTGCCAGCAGTTTAGGAGGGGTAGCCGGGGAGCTGTTTTTT. Its protein is CASSLGGVAGELFF.

V gene TRBV19 combines with J gene TRBJ2-5; 8 nucleotides agree with TRBD2. The V gene end was trimmed by 3 bases and the J gene end by 2 bases; junction bases not matched to a gene: 11. This CDR3 region has 17 residues. In germline, CDR1 is LNHDA, CDR2 SQIVND (reference sequence). CDR3 nucleotide sequence: TGTGCCAGTAGTATTGAGCCCCTAGCGGGCCGACAAGAGACCCAGTACTTC. It translates to CASSIEPLAGRQETQYF.

The chain combines TRBV6-2 or TRBV6-3 with TRBJ2-3; TRBD2 agrees at 13 bases. Per the germline V gene, CDR1 is MNHEY and CDR2 is SVGEGT. The CDR3 runs 18 residues. J lost 6 bases, V lost 4 bases, and 13 bases had no gene match. The CDR3: CASSSSRRLAGGKDTQYF. The CDR3 DNA is TGTGCCAGCAGTTCCTCCCGTCGACTAGCGGGAGGTAAGGATACGCAGTATTTT.

The gene calls are TRBV29-1 and TRBJ1-1, with 9 positions matching TRBD1. This CDR3 is built from 14 residues. Germline V gene lookup returns CDR1 SQVTM and CDR2 ANQGSEA. V lost 5 bases, J lost 4 bases, and 8 bases stayed unmatched. Here the CDR3 DNA reads TGCAGCGTTAACACAGGGGGCCGGGGCACTGAAGCTTTCTTT. Translated: CSVNTGGRGTEAFF.

This chain links TRBV5-1 with TRBJ2-3, with 7 bases fitting TRBD2. Unmatched junction bases numbered 4, after V lost 0 bases and J lost 3 bases. Germline V gene data show CDR1 as SGHRS and CDR2 as YFSETQ. This CDR3 region has 15 residues. This chain's CDR3 is CASSLVASGTDTQYF. CDR3 nucleotides: TGCGCCAGCAGCTTGGTGGCTAGCGGTACAGATACGCAGTATTTT.

This chain connects TRBV4-1 to TRBJ1-4; TRBD1 agrees at 11 bases. Looked up from germline, CDR1 is MGHRA and CDR2 is YSYEKL. This CDR3 comprises 19 residues. The ends lost 0 bases at V and 4 bases at J; junction bases unmatched: 10. Written as DNA, the CDR3 is TGCGCCAGCAGCCAAGATTCAGCGGCTGGGACAGGGGGTAATGAAAAACTGTTTTTT. Residues: CASSQDSAAGTGGNEKLFF.